This passage covers 26 T cell receptor beta chains from one sample sequenced in a study of shared clonotypes between healthy human individuals. The repertoire was sequenced with immunoSEQ multiplex PCR; TCRdb's copy has only in-frame clones and lacks some. The sample holds about 960,000 clones; more than 75% are singletons and the top ten take roughly 1.5%. Sequenced sample: memory CD4+ T cells sorted from blood. Noted subset: CD45RA-negative fraction. The receptors derive from a man younger than 30 in good health.

This rearrangement joins TRBV4-2 to TRBJ1-1; D is uncertain. The germline gives CDR1 LGHNA, CDR2 YNFKEQ. This CDR3 has 15 residues. V was cut by 3 bases and J by 1 base, with 12 bases left in between. The CDR3 loop is CASSQGDTQNTEAFF. CDR3 bases: TGTGCCAGCAGCCAGGGAGACACCCAGAACACTGAAGCTTTCTTT.

V and J are TRBV13 and TRBJ1-6; 9 bases fit TRBD1. V shed 5 bases and J 10 bases; nucleotides not matched to a gene: 12. The germline gives CDR1 PRHDT, CDR2 FYEKMQ (reference sequence). CDR3 size: 16 residues. The CDR3 DNA sequence: TGTGCCAGCAGCATCTACTCCGGGACAGGGAGATCACCCCTCCACTTT. Protein product: CASSIYSGTGRSPLHF.

This chain uses TRBV30 with TRBJ2-2; weak D call: TRBD2 (5 bases). Trimming left V 4 bases short and J 5 bases short, with 11 bases between. The CDR3 extends over 13 amino acids. Per the germline V gene, CDR1 is GTSNPN and CDR2 is SVGIG (reference sequence). CDR3 residues: CAWTGMGTGELFF. Written as DNA, the CDR3 is TGTGCCTGGACGGGGATGGGGACCGGGGAGCTGTTTTTT.

Details on this clone: Germline and junction disagree at one end, which may indicate a read error. Other DNA variants within this sample encode the same CDR3. This chain connects TRBV18 to TRBJ2-7; the match to TRBD1 covers 8 bases. In germline, CDR1 is KGHSH, CDR2 LQKENI. This CDR3 region has 14 residues. The CDR3 sequence: CASSPGQGSYEQYF. DNA of the CDR3: TGTGCCAGTTCACCCGGACAGGGCTCCTACGAGCAGTACTTC.

The chain links TRBV5-1 to TRBJ1-4; the D gene is possibly TRBD1 (5 bases). Germline CDR1 and CDR2: SGHRS and YFSETQ. Deletions cut 4 bases from V and 0 bases from J, with 10 bases between. The CDR3 loop spans 15 amino acids. The CDR3 nucleotides read TGCGCCAGCAGCGTGCAGGGTGCAACTAATGAAAAACTGTTTTTT. Translating it yields CASSVQGATNEKLFF.

This chain uses TRBV6-1 with TRBJ1-2, with TRBD1 identical over 8 bases. Losses at the gene ends were 6 bases for V and 7 bases for J; bases not matched to a gene: 10. CDR3 length: 14 residues. CDR1 is MNHNS and CDR2 is SASEGT in the germline V gene. In DNA form, the CDR3 reads TGTGCCAGCAGCCACCCCAGGGGGCTTAGTGGCTACACCTTC. Amino acid sequence: CASSHPRGLSGYTF.

The V call is TRBV7-9, the J call TRBJ1-4; no definite D call. This CDR3 is 15 amino acids long. Germline V lookup: CDR1 SEHNR, CDR2 FQNEAQ (reference sequence). V lost 3 bases and J 0 bases, leaving 8 bases between the germline ends. The chain's CDR3 is CASSLSRATNEKLFF. The CDR3, as DNA: TGTGCCAGCAGCTTGTCTAGAGCAACTAATGAAAAACTGTTTTTT.

The CDR3 DNA reads TGCGCCAGCAGCTCGGAGGGGTCCCCTGGGGCCAACGTCCTGACTTTC. It is translated as CASSSEGSPGANVLTF. J is TRBJ2-6 and V is TRBV5-1; tentatively, D is TRBD2 (6 bases). This CDR3 has 16 residues. Germline V gene data show CDR1 as SGHRS and CDR2 as YFSETQ. V shed 3 bases and J shed 2 bases, with 12 bases lying between them.

J is TRBJ2-7 and V is TRBV5-1, with TRBD1 matching 9 bases. CDR3 length: 15 residues. V was pared by 4 bases and J by 1 base, with 6 bases of the junction left unmatched. Germline CDR1 reads SGHRS; CDR2 reads YFSETQ. The CDR3 DNA follows: TGCGCCAGCAGCGCCCCCGGGACAGGGTCCTACGAGCAGTACTTC. Its protein product is CASSAPGTGSYEQYF.

The chain couples TRBV4-3 to TRBJ2-5; TRBD2 matches 8 bases. The V and J ends lost 0 bases and 2 bases, in that order; junction bases with no gene match: 8. Germline CDR1 is LGHNA and CDR2 is YSLEER. This CDR3 region has 17 residues. In DNA, the CDR3 is TGCGCCAGCAGCCAAGATCGGGGTAGCGGGGCGCAAGAGACCCAGTACTTC. Its protein product is CASSQDRGSGAQETQYF.

The chain uses TRBV5-1 and TRBJ1-6; D possibly corresponds to TRBD1 (5 bases). The CDR3 covers 15 residues. In germline, CDR1 is SGHRS, CDR2 YFSETQ. V was cut by 7 bases and J by 0 bases, with 11 bases left in between. The CDR3 DNA sequence: TGCGCCAGCGGGGCAGGATCCTCCTATAATTCACCCCTCCACTTT. Encoded protein: CASGAGSSYNSPLHF.

V gene TRBV15 combines with J gene TRBJ1-6; D gene unclear. Germline values: CDR1 LNHNV, CDR2 YYDKDF (reference sequence). This CDR3 spans 14 amino acids. The V end lost 1 base, the J end lost 7 bases, and 8 bases lay between the germline ends. CDR3 sequence reads: CATSRGLGNSPLHF. For the CDR3, the DNA is TGTGCCACCAGCAGAGGCCTGGGGAATTCACCCCTCCACTTT.

This clone showed up just a few times. The chain couples TRBV6-1 to TRBJ2-5, with TRBD2 matching 8 bases. The CDR3 has 15 amino acids. Germline CDR1 reads MNHNS; CDR2 reads SASEGT. Trimming removed 5 bases from V and 5 bases from J; junction bases left unmatched: 10. As DNA, the CDR3 is TGTGCCAGCAGTTCGACTAGCGCTAAACGTGAGACCCAGTACTTC. Translated, it gives CASSSTSAKRETQYF.

The V call is TRBV29-1, the J call TRBJ1-2, with unresolved D. This CDR3 contains 11 residues. The V gene's germline CDR1 is SQVTM and CDR2 ANQGSEA. The V end was cut by 0 bases, the J end by 13 bases, with 12 bases between. CDR3 bases: TGCAGCGTTGAAGATCGCCAGGCCGTCACCTTC. It codes for CSVEDRQAVTF.

Turning to this clone: A far larger clone is a single base away, which makes a read error likely. The chain couples TRBV2 to TRBJ2-3, with a tentative D call TRBD1 (6 bases). CDR3 length: 16 residues. Germline assignment: CDR1 SNHLY and CDR2 FYNNEI. The V end lost 2 bases, the J end lost 8 bases, and 20 bases lay between the germline ends. The CDR3, as DNA: TGTGCCAGCAGTGAATTTGGGGGCACGGGTTCAGGTACGCAGTATTTT. This gives the protein CASSEFGGTGSGTQYF.

In this sample, this clone turned up once. The chain carries TRBV7-9 and TRBJ1-6; 11 bases line up with TRBD1. V shed 4 bases and J 13 bases; nucleotides not matched to a gene: 9. This CDR3 region has 15 residues. Germline lookup yields CDR1 SEHNR and CDR2 FQNEAQ (reference sequence). In DNA, the CDR3 is TGTGCCAGCAGCTCCGGGACAGGGGGTCTCCCCCCCCTCCACTTT. Translated, it gives CASSSGTGGLPPLHF.

This clone was counted a few times. This sample includes further DNA sequences coding for the same CDR3. The chain is built from TRBV9 and TRBJ1-2; TRBD1 might be the D (5 bases). The CDR3 totals 13 residues. V dropped 2 bases and J dropped 7 bases, with 12 bases sitting between them. Germline V gene lookup returns CDR1 SGDLS and CDR2 YYNGEE. The CDR3: CASSVEGYGGYTF. CDR3 DNA: TGTGCCAGCAGCGTCGAGGGGTATGGTGGCTACACCTTC. The full variable domain, with the rest looked up from reference TRBV9 and TRBJ1-2, is DSGVTQTPKHLITATGQRVTLRCSPRSGDLSVYWYQQSLDQGLQFLIQYYNGEERAKGNILERFSAQQFPDLHSELNLSSLELGDSALYFCASSVEGYGGYTFGSGTRLTVV.

The V call is TRBV7-2, the J call TRBJ1-1; 8 nucleotides align to TRBD1. The CDR3 runs 15 residues. The V gene's germline CDR1 is SGHTA and CDR2 FQGNSA. J was trimmed by 4 bases and V by 4 bases; bases with no gene match: 8. The CDR3 loop is CASSSGQGLFTEAFF. CDR3 bases: TGTGCCAGCAGCTCAGGACAGGGCCTTTTCACTGAAGCTTTCTTT. The whole variable domain, remainder taken from reference TRBV7-2 and TRBJ1-1, is GAGVSQSPSNKVTEKGKDVELRCDPISGHTALYWYRQSLGQGLEFLIYFQGNSAPDKSGLPSDRFSAERTGGSVSTLTIQRTQQEDSAVYLCASSSGQGLFTEAFFGQGTRLTVV.

V usage is TRBV19 and J usage is TRBJ1-1, with D perhaps TRBD1 (5 bases). The V end lost 2 bases, the J end lost 10 bases, and 14 bases lay between the germline ends. Germline V gene lookup returns CDR1 LNHDA and CDR2 SQIVND (reference sequence). CDR3 length: 13 amino acids. The CDR3 here is CASSIQGSGGAFF. CDR3 nucleotides: TGTGCCAGTAGTATACAAGGGTCGGGGGGAGCTTTCTTT.

In this sample, this clone turned up a few times. The same CDR3 can be traced to other DNA sequences in this sample. This sequence joins TRBV9 and TRBJ2-1, with 11 bases lining up with TRBD2. Looked up from germline, CDR1 is SGDLS and CDR2 is YYNGEE. The CDR3 is made up of 15 amino acids. V was pared by 2 bases and J by 4 bases, with 2 bases of the junction left unmatched. The CDR3 nucleotides read TGTGCCAGCAGCGTTTTAGCGGGAGGGTACAATGAGCAGTTCTTC. The encoded protein is CASSVLAGGYNEQFF. The full variable domain, in which reference TRBV9 and TRBJ2-1 provide the parts outside the CDR3, is DSGVTQTPKHLITATGQRVTLRCSPRSGDLSVYWYQQSLDQGLQFLIQYYNGEERAKGNILERFSAQQFPDLHSELNLSSLELGDSALYFCASSVLAGGYNEQFFGPGTRLTVL.

In its sample, this clone was seen once. This chain joins TRBV15 and TRBJ2-6; 8 nucleotides match TRBD1. Looked up from germline, CDR1 is LNHNV and CDR2 is YYDKDF (reference sequence). This CDR3 has 16 amino acids. V lost 3 bases to trimming and J lost 1 base; unmatched junction nucleotides: 2. The CDR3 protein is CATSSGDRSGANVLTF. The CDR3 DNA follows: TGTGCCACCAGCAGTGGGGACAGGTCTGGGGCCAACGTCCTGACTTTC.

This rearrangement joins TRBV6-5 to TRBJ2-1; D unclear. The CDR3 runs 13 residues. Germline-derived CDR1 and CDR2 are MNHEY and SVGAGI. V was pared by 0 bases and J by 5 bases, with 5 bases between. CDR3 DNA sequence: TGTGCCAGCAGTTACTCGGCCAACAATGAGCAGTTCTTC. Its translation is CASSYSANNEQFF.

The chain carries TRBV11-3 and TRBJ2-1; possibly TRBD2 for D (5 bases). V lost 8 bases and J 0 bases, leaving 14 bases between the germline ends. The CDR3 loop spans 15 amino acids. CDR1 SGHNT and CDR2 YENEEA come from the germline V gene. Here the CDR3 DNA reads TGTGCCAGCTCCTTCCTTGGGAGCTCCTACAATGAGCAGTTCTTC. Its translation is CASSFLGSSYNEQFF.

The chain has TRBV2 and TRBJ2-6; 8 nucleotides match TRBD1. The V and J ends lost 5 bases and 1 base, in that order; junction bases with no gene match: 7. The germline gives CDR1 SNHLY, CDR2 FYNNEI. This CDR3 spans 17 amino acids. Written as DNA, the CDR3 is TGTGCCAGCAGTCGGCAGGGGGCAGGTTCTGGGGCCAACGTCCTGACTTTC. Translation gives CASSRQGAGSGANVLTF.

The chain combines TRBV5-6 with TRBJ1-2; TRBD1 agrees at 7 bases. Germline loops: CDR1 SGHDT, CDR2 YYEEEE. The CDR3 covers 14 residues. The J segment lost 2 bases and the V segment lost 0 bases, leaving 1 base of the junction unmatched. The DNA for the CDR3 is TGTGCCAGCAGCTTGGACAGGGGAAACTATGGCTACACCTTC. Amino acids: CASSLDRGNYGYTF.

This chain connects TRBV4-3 to TRBJ2-7, with D uncertain. Per the germline V gene, CDR1 is LGHNA and CDR2 is YSLEER. CDR3 length: 14 residues. Between the trimmed V and J ends, which lost 0 bases and 7 bases, there was a span of 13 bases. CDR3 sequence: CASSQEAGLREQYF. In nucleotides, the CDR3 is TGCGCCAGCAGCCAAGAGGCAGGTTTAAGAGAGCAGTACTTC.